This TCR beta chain derives from a study of identical twins. Findings of the study overall: Out-of-frame sharing of TCR alpha in monozygotic twins was underestimated by models. Insertion counts were lower in abundant cord blood beta clonotypes, a trend that memory repertoires did not show.

TCRdb re-analysed the 5' RACE reads in MiXCR, keeping a single row per CDR3 protein. This sample has around 550,000 distinct CDR3 sequences, with 15% found just once. The donors were all healthy and Caucasian. In its sample, this clonotype was seen many times. Its specificity is unknown. Trimming removed 3 bases from V and 5 bases from J, with 18 bases in between. Germline CDR1 reads SNHLY; CDR2 reads FYNNEI. The CDR3 is 16 residues long. The sample was also reused in another study, on yellow fever vaccine responses in identical twins.

The TCR sequence derives from a woman between 18 and 29 years old in good health. Material for sequencing was CD4+ T cells sorted from blood. V usage is TRBV2 and J usage is TRBJ2-3; no clear D. This CDR3 reads CASSEAQTLEEDTQYF. The CDR3 coding sequence is TGTGCCAGCAGTGAGGCCCAAACACTTGAAGAAGATACGCAGTATTTT. The entire variable domain, with the rest obtained from reference TRBV2 and TRBJ2-3, is as follows: EPEVTQTPSHQVTQMGQEVILRCVPISNHLYFYWYRQILGQKVEFLVSFYNNEISEKSEIFDDQFSVERPDGSNFTLKIRSTKLEDSAMYFCASSEAQTLEEDTQYFGPGTRLTVL.